These 21 T cell receptor beta chains were all obtained from the same sample, sequenced in a study of identical twins. One entry per CDR3 protein results from TCRdb running MiXCR on the 5' RACE reads. In the table there are fewer than 650,000 distinct CDR3 sequences, around a tenth of which are singletons. This sample also belongs to another study, concerning yellow fever vaccine responses in identical twins.

The specimen was PBMCs. The receptor source for this set is a woman younger than 35 in good health.

Many counts were recorded for this clonotype. The chain is built from TRBV7-2 and TRBJ2-4; D uncertain. Germline values: CDR1 SGHTA, CDR2 FQGNSA. The ends were cut back, 4 bases at V and 6 bases at J, with 7 bases in the middle. The CDR3 extends over 12 amino acids. CDR3 nucleotides: TGTGCCAGCAGCTCCACGGGAAACATTCAGTACTTC. Translated, it gives CASSSTGNIQYF.

This clonotype was found many times. V is TRBV6-4 and J is TRBJ2-6; D possibly corresponds to TRBD1 (7 bases). This CDR3 spans 16 amino acids. V lost 3 bases and J lost 2, with 11 bases in between. Germline CDR1 is MRHNA and CDR2 is SNTAGT. For the CDR3, the DNA is TGTGCCAGCAGTGAGCAGGGGGGCGCTGGGGCCAACGTCCTGACTTTC. Translated: CASSEQGGAGANVLTF.

A few counts support this clonotype. The chain couples TRBV12-3 or TRBV12-4 to TRBJ2-4; 8 bases fit TRBD1. J gave up 3 bases and V 3 bases, and 1 base lay outside the gene matches. This CDR3 contains 14 residues. In DNA form, the CDR3 reads TGTGCCAGCAGTTTCGGACAGGGCAAAAACATTCAGTACTTC. Translated, it gives CASSFGQGKNIQYF.

This clonotype was picked up a small number of times. The rearrangement links TRBV20-1 to TRBJ2-2; D ambiguous. The germline V gene has CDR1 DFQATT and CDR2 SNEGSKA (reference sequence). This CDR3 is built from 14 residues. V lost 5 bases and J lost 3, with 13 bases in between. CDR3 protein: CSALSTRDTGELFF. CDR3 coding DNA: TGCAGTGCTCTATCTACACGGGACACCGGGGAGCTGTTTTTT.

This clonotype showed up many times. This chain connects TRBV20-1 to TRBJ2-1; 10 bases line up with TRBD1. The CDR3 has 15 residues. V shed 2 bases, J shed 8 bases, and the junction held 9 bases outside the gene matches. Germline lookup yields CDR1 DFQATT and CDR2 SNEGSKA (reference sequence). CDR3 sequence reads: CSARLTGGYLHEQFF. The CDR3 DNA reads as TGCAGTGCTAGACTGACAGGGGGCTATTTACATGAGCAGTTCTTC.

The V call is TRBV12-3 or TRBV12-4, the J call TRBJ2-5, with TRBD2 identical over 10 bases. V trimming: 4 bases; J trimming: 1 base; junction bases outside the gene matches: 6. The CDR3 is 16 residues long. The CDR3 protein is CASSYVAGGTQETQYF. The CDR3, as DNA: TGTGCCAGCAGTTACGTAGCGGGAGGTACCCAAGAGACCCAGTACTTC.

This clonotype has at least ten counts. J is TRBJ2-2 and V is TRBV3-1; D is undetermined. The V end lost 0 bases, the J end lost 13 bases, and 12 bases lay between the germline ends. CDR3 length equals 13 residues. From germline, CDR1 is LGHDT and CDR2 YNNKEL (reference sequence). CDR3 in DNA: TGTGCCAGCAGCCAAGATCAGGCAAGGCGGCTGTTTTTT. The encoded protein is CASSQDQARRLFF.

This clonotype has at least ten counts. The rearrangement joins TRBV7-2 to TRBJ2-3, with a tentative D call TRBD2 (7 bases). Germline lookup yields CDR1 SGHTA and CDR2 FQGNSA. This CDR3 region has 17 residues. V lost 3 bases and J lost 1, with 17 bases in between. The CDR3 nucleotides are TGTGCCAGCAGCTTTTCATTCGGGGGGCCCCGCACAGATACGCAGTATTTT. This codes for CASSFSFGGPRTDTQYF.

This clonotype was recorded a few times. This chain connects TRBV3-1 to TRBJ2-2; D may be TRBD1 or TRBD2 (5 bases each). The CDR3 runs to 15 residues. Between the trimmed V and J ends, which lost 1 base and 5 bases, there was a span of 11 bases. Germline V gives CDR1 LGHDT, CDR2 YNNKEL (reference sequence). The CDR3 bases are TGTGCCAGCAGCCAAGGGGACCCCAAAACCGGGGAGCTGTTTTTT. It specifies CASSQGDPKTGELFF.

This clonotype showed up many times. The V and J genes are TRBV29-1 and TRBJ2-3; 11 bases are shared with TRBD2. The V gene's germline CDR1 is SQVTM and CDR2 ANQGSEA. V shed 4 bases and J 3 bases; nucleotides not matched to a gene: 12. This CDR3 spans 17 amino acids. CDR3 in amino acids: CSVVIAGGKVSTDTQYF. The CDR3 DNA reads TGCAGCGTTGTTATAGCGGGGGGGAAGGTTTCTACAGATACGCAGTATTTT.

The rearrangement links TRBV12-3 or TRBV12-4 to TRBJ2-7, with unresolved D. V dropped 7 bases and J dropped 0 bases, with 13 bases sitting between them. This CDR3 is 14 amino acids long. The CDR3 here is CASTRLGNSYEQYF. The CDR3 coding sequence is TGTGCCAGCACCCGGTTGGGGAACTCCTACGAGCAGTACTTC.

The chain combines TRBV20-1 with TRBJ1-6; TRBD1 might be the D (5 bases). CDR1 and CDR2 from the germline V gene are DFQATT and SNEGSKA (reference sequence). Deletions cut 0 bases from V and 8 bases from J, with 17 bases between. The CDR3 loop spans 16 amino acids. The CDR3 sequence is CSARDEAGPSYSPLHF. DNA for the CDR3: TGCAGTGCTAGAGATGAGGCAGGGCCGTCCTATTCACCCCTCCACTTT.

The chain employs TRBV28 and TRBJ2-1; D not resolved. V gave up 2 bases and J gave up 14 bases, with 7 bases separating them. The CDR3 consists of 10 residues. In germline, CDR1 is MDHEN, CDR2 SYDVKM. The CDR3, as DNA: TGTGCCAGCAGTTTAGGTAATGAGTTCTTC. As protein: CASSLGNEFF.

The chain uses TRBV7-9 and TRBJ1-1; a weak D match, TRBD1 (6 bases). The germline V and J ends were trimmed by 7 bases and 0 bases, with 9 bases remaining between them. The CDR3 is 13 residues long. Germline-derived CDR1 and CDR2 are SEHNR and FQNEAQ (reference sequence). CDR3: CASIGQLNTEAFF. The CDR3 DNA sequence: TGTGCCAGCATCGGACAGCTGAACACTGAAGCTTTCTTT.

A few counts support this clonotype. The rearrangement uses TRBV7-9 and TRBJ2-5; 7 bases align to TRBD1. V dropped 5 bases and J dropped 7; count of bases not matched to a gene: 13. Germline CDR1 reads SEHNR; CDR2 reads FQNEAQ (reference sequence). This CDR3 is 15 amino acids long. The chain's CDR3 is CASSRGGIVWGTQYF. As DNA, the CDR3 is TGTGCCAGCAGCAGAGGGGGCATCGTATGGGGGACCCAGTACTTC.

This clonotype was seen a handful of times. The chain couples TRBV3-1 to TRBJ2-2; TRBD1 matches 9 bases. V dropped 5 bases and J dropped 7; count of bases not matched to a gene: 11. Germline CDR1 LGHDT, CDR2 YNNKEL (reference sequence). This CDR3 is built from 16 residues. The CDR3 spells CASSERGQGFFGELFF. The CDR3 DNA is TGTGCCAGCAGCGAACGGGGACAGGGTTTTTTCGGGGAGCTGTTTTTT.

This clonotype has at least ten counts. V usage is TRBV5-1 and J usage is TRBJ2-7, with D uncertain. In germline, CDR1 is SGHRS, CDR2 YFSETQ. Trimming removed 0 bases from V and 2 bases from J, with 9 bases in between. The CDR3 extends over 14 amino acids. This CDR3 is CASSLATGTYEQYF. Written as DNA, the CDR3 is TGCGCCAGCAGCTTGGCCACGGGTACCTACGAGCAGTACTTC.

J is TRBJ2-7 and V is TRBV4-2; D may be TRBD1 (5 bases). Trimming stripped 0 bases from V and 0 bases from J, with 18 bases between. Germline V gives CDR1 LGHNA, CDR2 YNFKEQ. CDR3 length equals 18 residues. CDR3 amino acids: CASSQEIPTTATSYEQYF. CDR3 sequence (DNA): TGTGCCAGCAGCCAAGAAATCCCAACGACAGCGACCTCCTACGAGCAGTACTTC.

This clonotype appeared many times. The V and J genes are TRBV10-1 and TRBJ2-3; D is unclear. Germline values: CDR1 WNHNN, CDR2 SYGVQD (reference sequence). There are 13 residues in the CDR3. Between the trimmed V and J ends, which lost 2 bases and 2 bases, there was a span of 5 bases. CDR3 DNA: TGCGCCAGCAGTGAGACCTTCACAGATACGCAGTATTTT. It encodes CASSETFTDTQYF.

This clonotype occurred many times. CDR3 bases: TGTGCCAGCAGCCAAGAGGGCGGGGGGGTCATAGATACGCAGTATTTT. Protein: CASSQEGGGVIDTQYF. This chain connects TRBV4-2 to TRBJ2-3; TRBD2 aligns across 9 bases. V was clipped by 0 bases and J by 5 bases; unmatched bases: 6. This CDR3 comprises 16 residues. From germline, CDR1 is LGHNA and CDR2 YNFKEQ.

J is TRBJ2-7 and V is TRBV4-3, with D unclear. V was shortened by 1 base and J by 3 bases, with 13 bases between the two germline ends. Germline V CDR1 and CDR2: LGHNA, YSLEER. The CDR3 runs 15 residues. The CDR3 DNA sequence: TGCGCCAGCAGCCAAGGGTCAGCCGCAAACTACGAGCAGTACTTC. This sequence encodes CASSQGSAANYEQYF.